The 9 T cell receptor beta chains listed next were all sequenced from one sample in a study of T cell repertoires in cytomegalovirus infection. Using its own MiXCR run on the reads, TCRdb lists one record per CDR3 protein. The table lists 350,000 to 400,000 distinct CDR3 sequences, just under 35% of them singletons. These receptors lack a known antigen. Material: cultured PBMCs, obtained from culture after CMV antigen stimulation. These receptors all come from a human donor in good health (CMV status not recorded). Some clones in this sample may be carry-over from other donors' samples.

This clonotype was counted ten times or more. Written as DNA, the CDR3 is TGTGCCAGCAGCTTAGAGCGGAGACTGGTTACGAACACCGGGGAGCTGTTTTTT. This gives the protein CASSLERRLVTNTGELFF. This chain joins TRBV11-2 and TRBJ2-2; D gene unclear. The germline V gene has CDR1 SGHAT and CDR2 FQNNGV. Between the trimmed V and J ends, which lost 0 bases and 0 bases, there was a span of 14 bases. The CDR3 spans 18 residues.

This clonotype has just a few counts. The gene calls are TRBV2 and TRBJ2-7, with 8 bases that match TRBD2. Germline loops: CDR1 SNHLY, CDR2 FYNNEI. The CDR3 covers 13 residues. The ends lost 7 bases at V and 5 bases at J; junction bases unmatched: 7. This chain's CDR3 is CASIAGKSDEQYF. Written as DNA, the CDR3 is TGTGCCAGCATAGCGGGAAAATCGGACGAGCAGTACTTC.

The V call is TRBV18, the J call TRBJ1-2; maybe TRBD1 (6 bases). The V end was cut by 4 bases, the J end by 6 bases, with 21 bases between. Germline loops: CDR1 KGHSH, CDR2 LQKENI. This CDR3 has 16 residues. The CDR3 region has the DNA TGTGCCAGCTCACAGTCGATCGATCAGGGGTTGAATGGCTACACCTTC. It codes for CASSQSIDQGLNGYTF.

The V gene is TRBV15, the J gene TRBJ1-6; D gene unclear. The CDR3 length is 14 residues. CDR1 and CDR2 (germline): LNHNV, YYDKDF (reference sequence). V lost 3 bases and J lost 1, with 4 bases in between. CDR3 nucleotides: TGTGCCACCAGCAGCGAATCCTATAATTCACCCCTCCACTTT. This translates into CATSSESYNSPLHF.

The genes are TRBV12-3 or TRBV12-4 and TRBJ1-1, with D possibly matching TRBD1 (6 bases). This CDR3 is built from 17 residues. The V end lost 0 bases, the J end lost 4 bases, and 18 bases lay between the germline ends. The CDR3 region is CASSLALEWGAATEAFF. The CDR3 bases are TGTGCCAGCAGTTTAGCGTTGGAGTGGGGGGCCGCCACTGAAGCTTTCTTT.

The sample holds a few counts of this clonotype. V is TRBV6-5 and J is TRBJ2-7; 7 positions agree with TRBD2. The CDR3 spans 15 residues. The V and J ends lost 5 bases and 0 bases, in that order; junction bases with no gene match: 7. The germline gives CDR1 MNHEY, CDR2 SVGAGI. In nucleotides, the CDR3 is TGTGCCAGCAGTGAAACTAGCGACAGCTCCTACGAGCAGTACTTC. Amino acid sequence: CASSETSDSSYEQYF.

The J gene is TRBJ2-3, the V gene TRBV7-3; TRBD2 matches at 9 bases. Germline V gene lookup returns CDR1 SGHTA and CDR2 FQGTGA. The CDR3 has 16 residues. The V gene end was trimmed by 5 bases and the J gene end by 2 bases; junction bases not matched to a gene: 8. This CDR3 is CASSPPIAGDTDTQYF. For the CDR3, the DNA is TGTGCCAGCAGCCCCCCCATAGCGGGAGACACAGATACGCAGTATTTT.

This chain joins TRBV28 and TRBJ1-4; 7 nucleotides align to TRBD1. Germline CDR1 reads MDHEN; CDR2 reads SYDVKM. Trimming at V came to 4 bases and at J to 5 bases, leaving 13 bases not matched to a gene. The CDR3 has 17 amino acids. The CDR3 loop reads CASSSELWGQKNEKLFF. CDR3 sequence (DNA): TGTGCCAGCAGTTCCGAGTTGTGGGGACAGAAGAATGAAAAACTGTTTTTT.

The V gene is TRBV14, the J gene TRBJ2-3, with TRBD1 matching 10 bases. This CDR3 has 19 residues. After removal of 4 bases from V and 0 bases from J, the junction contained 13 bases not matched to a gene. Germline V gene data show CDR1 as SGHDN and CDR2 as FVKESK. The CDR3 nucleotides are TGTGCCAGCAGCCTCATCCGGACAGGGGGAGGTCGGAGCACAGATACGCAGTATTTT. Residues: CASSLIRTGGGRSTDTQYF.